This is a list of T cell receptor beta chains from one sample in a study of blood T cell repertoires in COVID-19. Here immunoSEQ multiplex PCR was the method, and the copy in TCRdb shows in-frame clones only, minus some. Of under 250,000 clones listed, 86% are singletons. Sequenced input: peripheral blood. These receptor sequences come from a woman aged 80 or older with COVID-19, enrolled during active disease. The CDR3 runs from the conserved cysteine through the conserved F or W. The D gene is left open where the match is weak. The size of a clone is reported for some rows only, either as once, few or many, or as a class for expanded clones.

len	v_gene	j_gene	d_gene	abundance	CDR3nt	CDR3aa
15	TRBV5-4	TRBJ2-2	NA	once	TGTGCCAGCAGCTTGCAGGGGTCGAACACCGGGGAGCTGTTTTTT	CASSLQGSNTGELFF
14	TRBV2	TRBJ2-3	TRBD2	NA	TGTGCCAGCAGTCGGGGGGGCCCGACAGATACGCAGTATTTT	CASSRGGPTDTQYF
14	TRBV19	TRBJ1-2	TRBD1	NA	TGTGCCAGTGAGACTTGGACAGGGGATGGGAGCTACACCTTC	CASETWTGDGSYTF
13	TRBV28	TRBJ2-3	NA	NA	TGTGCCAGCAGTCCCCCGAGACCGGGTACGCAGTATTTT	CASSPPRPGTQYF
14	TRBV18	TRBJ1-4	TRBD1	NA	TGTGCCAGCTCTCAGGGGGACAGGAGGGAAAAACTGTTTTTT	CASSQGDRREKLFF
15	TRBV19	TRBJ1-6	TRBD1	few	TGTGCCGCGGGACAGGGGGAAGCCTATAATTCACCCCTCCACTTT	CAAGQGEAYNSPLHF
13	TRBV3-1/TRBV3-2	TRBJ1-1	NA	NA	TGTGCCAGCAGCCAAGAAATGGCAGGGCGGGCTTTCTTT	CASSQEMAGRAFF
15	TRBV7-9	TRBJ2-7	TRBD2	once	TGTGCCAGCAGCTCGGAAACTAGCGATCCCTACGAGCAGTACTTC	CASSSETSDPYEQYF
15	TRBV28	TRBJ1-5	NA	NA	TGTGCCAGCAGAGGATCCACGGGAGGCAATCAGCCCCAGCATTTT	CASRGSTGGNQPQHF
14	TRBV27	TRBJ1-4	NA	NA	TGTGCCAGCAGATCCCTGGGGCTGGGGGAAAAACTGTTTTTT	CASRSLGLGEKLFF
15	TRBV19	TRBJ1-1	TRBD1	NA	TGTGCCAGTAGGAAAACTACAGGGGGCTACACTGAAGCTTTCTTT	CASRKTTGGYTEAFF
14	TRBV19	TRBJ1-5	NA	NA	TGTGCCAGTAGTATCCCCAATAGCAATCAGCCCCAGCATTTT	CASSIPNSNQPQHF
13	TRBV28	TRBJ1-1	NA	NA	TGTGCCAGCATGCGCACAGGGAACACTGAAGCTTTCTTT	CASMRTGNTEAFF
16	TRBV6-4	TRBJ2-1	TRBD2	NA	TGTGCCAGCAGCTCCCAAGTTAGCGGGGTGCTAGGTGAGCAGTTCTTC	CASSSQVSGVLGEQFF
15	TRBV6-5	TRBJ2-1	TRBD1	NA	TGTGCCAGCAGCAACGACAGGGTCGCCTACAATGAGCAGTTCTTC	CASSNDRVAYNEQFF
15	TRBV6-5	TRBJ1-6	NA	NA	TGTGCCAGCCGTACGGGGGACCTGAGGAATTCACCCCTCCACTTT	CASRTGDLRNSPLHF
14	TRBV7-2	TRBJ2-5	NA	NA	TGTGCCAGCAGCCACGGCGGAGAGCGTACCACCCAGTACTTC	CASSHGGERTTQYF